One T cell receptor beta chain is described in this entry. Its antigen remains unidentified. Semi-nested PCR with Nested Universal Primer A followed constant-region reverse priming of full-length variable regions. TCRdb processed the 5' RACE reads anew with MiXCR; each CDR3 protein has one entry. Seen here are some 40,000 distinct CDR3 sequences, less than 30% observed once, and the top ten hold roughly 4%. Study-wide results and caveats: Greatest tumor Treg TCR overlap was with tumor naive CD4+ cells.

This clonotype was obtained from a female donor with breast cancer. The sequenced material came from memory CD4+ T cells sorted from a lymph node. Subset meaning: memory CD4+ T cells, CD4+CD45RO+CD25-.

CDR3 region: CAISELTMTDTQYF. CDR3 nucleotides: TGTGCCATCAGTGAGTTGACTATGACAGATACGCAGTATTTT. V usage is TRBV10-3 and J usage is TRBJ2-3, with D perhaps matching TRBD2 (5 bases). Per germline, CDR1 ENHRY and CDR2 SYGVKD. This CDR3 has 14 residues. V lost 1 base and J 3 bases, leaving 8 bases between the germline ends.